The 30 T cell receptor beta chains below come from one sample, sequenced in a study of T cells of healthy individuals (dated by TCRdb to between 2017 and 2018). The library was prepared using 5' RACE. Sequenced using an Illumina MiSeq. TCRdb handled the public reads itself, with Q25 trimming in fastp and clone calling in MiXCR, and kept productive beta chains. When rows share a CDR3 protein, they turn into one entry using the most common DNA and genes. The sample data list tens of thousands of distinct CDR3 sequences, and 4% to 5.5% of these were observed just once. Jointly, the top ten make up over 9% of the sample. The receptors shown here come from a human donor in good health.

This clonotype was counted many times. This CDR3 reads CASSGTSGPNEQFF. In nucleotides, the CDR3 is TGTGCCAGCAGCGGGACTAGCGGCCCCAATGAGCAGTTCTTC. V and J are TRBV9 and TRBJ2-1; 10 bases fit TRBD2. Looked up from germline, CDR1 is SGDLS and CDR2 is YYNGEE. The CDR3 has 14 residues. J was trimmed by 6 bases and V by 3 bases; bases with no gene match: 3.

This chain uses TRBV29-1 with TRBJ2-7; 11 bases are shared with TRBD2. CDR3 size: 15 residues. The V segment lost 6 bases and the J segment 0 bases; nucleotides outside the gene matches: 7. From germline, CDR1 is SQVTM and CDR2 ANQGSEA. The CDR3, as DNA: TGCAGCGTACTAGCGGGAGTGAGGAGCTCCTACGAGCAGTACTTC. This codes for CSVLAGVRSSYEQYF.

This clonotype occurred many times. V is TRBV6-6 and J is TRBJ2-1; 13 bases line up with TRBD2. Germline assignment: CDR1 MNHNY and CDR2 SVGAGI (reference sequence). The CDR3 runs to 17 residues. The V and J ends lost 0 bases and 4 bases, in that order; junction bases with no gene match: 3. Here the CDR3 reads CASSYSGLAGAYNEQFF. DNA for the CDR3: TGTGCCAGCAGTTACTCCGGACTAGCGGGGGCTTACAATGAGCAGTTCTTC.

This clonotype was picked up many times. The rearrangement links TRBV7-2 to TRBJ2-5, with 11 bases aligning to TRBD1. V was pared by 5 bases and J by 4 bases, with 3 bases of the junction left unmatched. Germline CDR1 SGHTA, CDR2 FQGNSA. CDR3 size: 14 residues. The CDR3 DNA reads as TGTGCCAGCAGCCCGGACAGGGGGCGAGAGACCCAGTACTTC. Its protein product is CASSPDRGRETQYF.

This clonotype was found many times. This sequence joins TRBV7-9 and TRBJ1-2; the match to TRBD1 covers 7 bases. J gave up 4 bases and V 5 bases, and 4 bases lay outside the gene matches. The CDR3 contains 13 residues. In germline, CDR1 is SEHNR, CDR2 FQNEAQ (reference sequence). The CDR3 nucleotides read TGTGCCAGCAGCCCACAGGGGCCCTATGGCTACACCTTC. This sequence encodes CASSPQGPYGYTF.

The chain links TRBV12-3 or TRBV12-4 to TRBJ2-1; D possibly corresponds to TRBD1 (5 bases). The CDR3 is 15 amino acids. V shed 2 bases and J shed 0 bases, with 8 bases lying between them. In DNA, the CDR3 is TGTGCCAGCAGTTTAAGGGGCCGCTCCTACAATGAGCAGTTCTTC. Protein: CASSLRGRSYNEQFF.

This clonotype was picked up many times. The chain uses TRBV12-3 or TRBV12-4 and TRBJ2-7; 10 nucleotides align to TRBD1. The CDR3 covers 13 residues. V lost 6 bases, J lost 6 bases, and 5 bases stayed unmatched. CDR3 nucleotide sequence: TGTGCCAGCAGGGATGGACAGGGGGTCGAGCAGTACTTC. It specifies CASRDGQGVEQYF.

Many counts were recorded for this clonotype. The V call is TRBV5-1, the J call TRBJ1-6; D perhaps matches TRBD1 (6 bases). The V gene's germline CDR1 is SGHRS and CDR2 YFSETQ. V was cut by 4 bases and J by 10 bases, with 18 bases left in between. The length of the CDR3 is 15 residues. CDR3 in DNA: TGCGCCAGCAGCCCCGAGGACAGCTCGGGCTCACCCCTCCACTTT. Translated, it gives CASSPEDSSGSPLHF.

This clonotype was counted many times. The chain couples TRBV6-5 to TRBJ1-1, with no clear D. The CDR3 has 13 amino acids. The ends were cut back, 5 bases at V and 5 bases at J, with 12 bases in the middle. The V gene's germline CDR1 is MNHEY and CDR2 SVGAGI. The CDR3 DNA reads TGTGCCAGCAGTCTGGGCGCCAGGACTGAAGCTTTCTTT. Translated, it gives CASSLGARTEAFF.

This sequence joins TRBV9 and TRBJ1-1; D uncertain. The CDR3 has 14 residues. Between the trimmed V and J ends, which lost 2 bases and 1 base, there was a span of 9 bases. Germline CDR1 is SGDLS and CDR2 is YYNGEE. CDR3 region: CASSVLEQNTEAFF. CDR3 bases: TGTGCCAGCAGCGTTTTGGAGCAGAACACTGAAGCTTTCTTT.

This clonotype was seen more than once but under ten times. This chain connects TRBV11-1 to TRBJ2-1, with D unclear. Germline values: CDR1 SGHAT, CDR2 FQDESV (reference sequence). The CDR3 is made up of 12 amino acids. Trimming shortened V by 0 bases and J by 8 bases, and 5 bases separated the two germline ends. Here the CDR3 DNA reads TGTGCCAGCAGCTTAGCGGGCTATGAGCAGTTCTTC. The encoded protein is CASSLAGYEQFF.

This clonotype was seen at least ten times. This sequence joins TRBV7-2 and TRBJ2-7; the D is unclear. The CDR3 has 12 residues. CDR1 is SGHTA, CDR2 FQGNSA, per germline. V gave up 3 bases and J gave up 3 bases, with 6 bases separating them. CDR3 bases: TGTGCCAGCAGCTTCGTCGACTACGAGCAGTACTTC. It yields the protein CASSFVDYEQYF.

This clonotype has at least ten counts. V usage is TRBV20-1 and J usage is TRBJ2-1, with TRBD2 identical over 7 bases. Germline-derived CDR1 and CDR2 are DFQATT and SNEGSKA (reference sequence). V lost 5 bases to trimming and J lost 5 bases; unmatched junction nucleotides: 15. The CDR3 contains 16 residues. The chain's CDR3 is CSAPKPSGRTDNEQFF. CDR3 coding DNA: TGCAGTGCTCCTAAACCTAGCGGAAGAACGGACAATGAGCAGTTCTTC.

CDR3: CASITTGDATNEKLFF. DNA for the CDR3: TGTGCCAGCATTACGACAGGAGATGCAACTAATGAAAAACTGTTTTTT. This chain links TRBV6-1 with TRBJ1-4; possibly TRBD1 for D (6 bases). Germline CDR1 reads MNHNS; CDR2 reads SASEGT. This CDR3 region has 16 residues. Between the trimmed V and J ends, which lost 7 bases and 0 bases, there was a span of 15 bases.

This clonotype was counted at least ten times. V usage is TRBV12-5 and J usage is TRBJ2-7; D is unclear. Trimming removed 0 bases from V and 5 bases from J, with 11 bases in between. Germline loops: CDR1 LGHNT, CDR2 FRNRAP. This CDR3 is built from 14 residues. CDR3 sequence: CASGLVPDRHEQYF. Written as DNA, the CDR3 is TGTGCTAGTGGTTTGGTGCCTGACCGCCACGAGCAGTACTTC.

Turning to this clonotype: This could be a read error, since a much larger clone is one nucleotide away. The chain combines TRBV29-1 with TRBJ2-7, with 9 bases aligning to TRBD2. V shed 5 bases, J shed 7 bases, and the junction held 12 bases outside the gene matches. CDR3 length: 14 amino acids. Germline values: CDR1 SQVTM, CDR2 ANQGSEA. In DNA, the CDR3 is TGCAGCGTTTCCAGGGCGGGAGGGCCGGAAGAGCAGTACTTC. Protein: CSVSRAGGPEEQYF.

This clonotype occurred many times. J is TRBJ2-5 and V is TRBV11-2, with 7 bases lining up with TRBD1. Germline assignment: CDR1 SGHAT and CDR2 FQNNGV. V shed 1 base, J shed 3 bases, and the junction held 8 bases outside the gene matches. The CDR3 is 16 amino acids. The CDR3 sequence: CASSLVGWDSEETQYF. The CDR3 coding sequence is TGTGCCAGCAGCTTAGTAGGATGGGACAGCGAAGAGACCCAGTACTTC.

Many counts were recorded for this clonotype. The chain is built from TRBV10-3 and TRBJ2-7; D unclear. Germline-derived CDR1 and CDR2 are ENHRY and SYGVKD. Trimming removed 3 bases from V and 4 bases from J, with 4 bases in between. The CDR3 runs to 11 residues. The CDR3 spells CAISDDYEQYF. The DNA of the CDR3 is TGTGCCATCAGTGATGATTACGAGCAGTACTTC.

This clonotype showed up just a few times. This chain connects TRBV6-1 to TRBJ2-7; 8 bases match TRBD1. The V gene end was trimmed by 5 bases and the J gene end by 9 bases; junction bases not matched to a gene: 6. CDR3 length: 12 residues. The germline V gene encodes CDR1 MNHNS and CDR2 SASEGT. This chain's CDR3 is CASSRTGYLQYF. The CDR3, as DNA: TGTGCCAGCAGTCGGACAGGGTACCTGCAGTACTTC.

This clonotype was seen many times. The chain carries TRBV20-1 and TRBJ2-1; D remains ambiguous. Germline V CDR1 and CDR2: DFQATT, SNEGSKA (reference sequence). Trimming shortened V by 0 bases and J by 4 bases, and 13 bases separated the two germline ends. There are 15 residues in the CDR3. The CDR3 DNA reads as TGCAGTGCTAGAGACAGACTCCGCGGATACAATGAGCAGTTCTTC. It encodes CSARDRLRGYNEQFF.

The V and J genes are TRBV6-5 and TRBJ1-1; D uncertain. CDR3 length: 15 amino acids. CDR1 MNHEY and CDR2 SVGAGI come from the germline V gene. The V and J ends lost 3 bases and 3 bases respectively, with 14 bases between them. As DNA, the CDR3 is TGTGCCAGCAGTTATATCGGTGAGGTGCACACTGAAGCTTTCTTT. Its translation: CASSYIGEVHTEAFF.

This rearrangement joins TRBV27 to TRBJ2-5; TRBD1 matches 9 bases. The ends lost 5 bases at V and 5 bases at J; junction bases unmatched: 6. Germline CDR1 is MNHEY and CDR2 is SMNVEV (reference sequence). The length of the CDR3 is 14 residues. The CDR3 spells CASSTTGGGETQYF. DNA for the CDR3: TGTGCCAGCAGTACCACAGGGGGCGGGGAGACCCAGTACTTC.

In this sample, this clonotype turned up many times. The chain links TRBV19 to TRBJ2-5; either TRBD1 or TRBD2 may fit D (6 bases each). Germline CDR1 is LNHDA and CDR2 is SQIVND (reference sequence). V was shortened by 6 bases and J by 7 bases, with 12 bases between the two germline ends. This CDR3 contains 12 residues. Written as DNA, the CDR3 is TGTGCCAGTAGGGACGAGGGGGGGACCCAGTACTTC. This translates into CASRDEGGTQYF.

This clonotype was detected many times. The chain is built from TRBV20-1 and TRBJ1-1; D might be TRBD1 (5 bases). Trimming pared 7 bases from V and 1 base from J, leaving 10 bases between. Germline CDR1 reads DFQATT; CDR2 reads SNEGSKA (reference sequence). The CDR3 length is 12 residues. CDR3 region: CSVTDRNTEAFF. CDR3 bases: TGCAGTGTAACCGACAGGAACACTGAAGCTTTCTTT.

Ten or more counts support this clonotype. V usage is TRBV7-2 and J usage is TRBJ1-2; no firm D call. Germline loops: CDR1 SGHTA, CDR2 FQGNSA. Trimming took 3 bases from V and 4 from J, leaving 12 bases between them. The CDR3 is 14 amino acids. CDR3 protein: CASSLGRPTYGYTF. In nucleotides, the CDR3 is TGTGCCAGCAGCTTGGGGAGGCCTACCTATGGCTACACCTTC.

This clonotype was recorded many times. The chain recombines TRBV12-3 or TRBV12-4 with TRBJ2-2; D unclear. This CDR3 is built from 12 residues. The ends were cut back, 3 bases at V and 6 bases at J, with 5 bases in the middle. The CDR3 DNA follows: TGTGCCAGCAGTTTTCGGGCCGGGGAGCTGTTTTTT. Translation: CASSFRAGELFF.

This clonotype was counted ten times or more. The chain carries TRBV20-1 and TRBJ2-4; 8 nucleotides match TRBD2. The CDR3 is made up of 15 amino acids. The J segment lost 1 base and the V segment lost 0 bases, leaving 2 bases of the junction unmatched. Germline V lookup: CDR1 DFQATT, CDR2 SNEGSKA (reference sequence). CDR3: CSARERGAAKNIQYF. The DNA of the CDR3 is TGCAGTGCTAGAGAGCGGGGGGCGGCCAAAAACATTCAGTACTTC.

Ten or more counts support this clonotype. V usage is TRBV12-3 or TRBV12-4 and J usage is TRBJ2-7; 7 bases fit TRBD1. The CDR3 has 14 amino acids. The J segment lost 6 bases and the V segment lost 5 bases, leaving 10 bases of the junction unmatched. The chain's CDR3 is CASSRQGIGAEQYF. DNA of the CDR3: TGTGCCAGCAGTAGACAGGGTATAGGCGCCGAGCAGTACTTC.

The chain employs TRBV20-1 and TRBJ1-1, with a possible D match to TRBD1 (6 bases). The CDR3 spans 16 residues. Germline CDR1 DFQATT, CDR2 SNEGSKA (reference sequence). V was clipped by 0 bases and J by 1 base, with 15 bases between them. The chain's CDR3 is CSARDRGLTRNTEAFF. DNA for the CDR3: TGCAGTGCTAGAGACAGGGGCTTAACCCGGAACACTGAAGCTTTCTTT.

There are a few counts of this clonotype. The chain uses TRBV28 and TRBJ2-7; 7 positions agree with TRBD2. This CDR3 has 16 amino acids. V lost 3 bases, J lost 2 bases, and 10 bases stayed unmatched. Germline V gene data show CDR1 as MDHEN and CDR2 as SYDVKM. CDR3 amino acids: CASSFSLAVLTYEQYF. The CDR3 nucleotides read TGTGCCAGCAGTTTTAGTCTAGCGGTTCTGACCTACGAGCAGTACTTC.